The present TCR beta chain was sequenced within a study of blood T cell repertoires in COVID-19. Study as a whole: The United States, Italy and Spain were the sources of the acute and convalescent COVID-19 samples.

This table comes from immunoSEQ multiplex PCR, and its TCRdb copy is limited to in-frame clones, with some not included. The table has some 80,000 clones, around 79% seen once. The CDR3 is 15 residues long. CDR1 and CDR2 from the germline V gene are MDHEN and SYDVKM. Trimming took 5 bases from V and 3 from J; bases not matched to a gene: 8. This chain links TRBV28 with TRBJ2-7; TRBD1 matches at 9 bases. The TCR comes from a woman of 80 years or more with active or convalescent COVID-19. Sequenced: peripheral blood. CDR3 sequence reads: CASSTTGTGNYEQYF. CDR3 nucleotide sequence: TGTGCCAGCAGTACCACCGGGACAGGGAACTACGAGCAGTACTTC.